Presented here are 2 T cell receptor beta chains from one specimen sequenced in a study of blood T cell repertoires in COVID-19. Here immunoSEQ multiplex PCR was the method, and the copy in TCRdb shows in-frame clones only, minus some. This table holds just over 90,000 clones, around four fifths found once. The sequencing sample was made of peripheral blood. All receptors derive from a human donor in a cohort sampled during active COVID-19.

The table lists this clone with a few counts. The chain links TRBV7-2 to TRBJ2-1; 11 positions match TRBD1. The CDR3 extends over 16 amino acids. The ends lost 5 bases at V and 12 bases at J; junction bases unmatched: 15. Germline lookup yields CDR1 SGHTA and CDR2 FQGNSA. For the CDR3, the DNA is TGTGCCAGCAGCCTGGGGGGACAGGGGGGCTCGTTGGGGCAGTTCTTC. This sequence encodes CASSLGGQGGSLGQFF.

This chain connects TRBV18 to TRBJ2-1; maybe TRBD2 (5 bases). Trimming left V 3 bases short and J 5 bases short, with 14 bases between. The CDR3 totals 15 residues. Germline V gene data show CDR1 as KGHSH and CDR2 as LQKENI. This chain's CDR3 is CASSPEEGRNNEQFF. CDR3 bases: TGTGCCAGCTCACCGGAGGAAGGAAGAAACAATGAGCAGTTCTTC. Full variable domain (outside the CDR3, taken from reference TRBV18 and TRBJ2-1): NAGVMQNPRHLVRRRGQEARLRCSPMKGHSHVYWYRQLPEEGLKFMVYLQKENIIDESGMPKERFSAEFPKEGPSILRIQQVVRGDSAAYFCASSPEEGRNNEQFFGPGTRLTVL.